This entry features one T cell receptor (beta chain) sequence. The antigen it recognizes is unknown. Base qualities are not provided; no much larger clone lies one nucleotide away. These data originate in a study of cytomegalovirus exposure and HLA in healthy donors listed by TCRdb under 2017. Regarding the research as a whole: In an earlier analysis of roughly 500 of the donors, 276 Gb of sequence data and 90 million to 120 million unique TCR beta sequences from about 190 million T cells were reported. Roughly 300 gigabases of sequencing data and about 92 million unique TCR sequences made up an early release that covered over 550 HLA-typed donors. Among the roughly 400 genotyped donors, about 85% belonged to the genetic ancestry cluster associated with self-reported Caucasian donors. The study aimed to test whether cataloging public T cell receptors could reveal signatures of past pathogen exposure. Using immunosequencing, the study profiled T cell repertoires from roughly 650 subjects and related those repertoires to cytomegalovirus serostatus. Besides the first cohort of roughly 660 subjects, a separate validation cohort made up of roughly 120 different subjects was used. To predict cytomegalovirus infection status, the study brought together high-throughput TCR immunosequencing, statistical association of individual TCRs with disease status, and machine learning. To study patterns of TCR occurrence, a later analysis re-analyzed previously published TCR beta repertoires from 666 donors and added high-resolution HLA genotyping. Rather than using new phenotypic data, the later analysis identified candidate immune exposures from TCR beta sequences and from how often those sequences occurred across donors. An earlier analysis of nearly 600 of the donors applied high-throughput TCR beta sequencing to assess whether each TCR beta V gene segment acted as functional or pseudogenic. Donor age, sex, ethnicity and CMV serostatus were collected together with the repertoire data. A later genetic analysis took genome-wide SNP genotypes for 398 of the 666 donors and used that subset as a discovery cohort. All discovery cohort repertoires had been generated using a single sequencing platform. HLA typing covered class I and class II loci at four-digit resolution. Typing coverage varied by locus: roughly 629-640 donors for A, B, C, DRB1 and DQB1; roughly 560 for DQA1; about 590 for DPA1; 450 to 480 for DPB1. Roughly 5 DR-DQ haplotypes were handled as single units for association and clustering, since linkage in the cohort was strong. Among some 410 genotyped donors of the cohort, an average of roughly 230,000 unique TCR beta nucleotide sequences was sequenced per donor, of which roughly 18% were non-productive. The full study reports these points: Because counts were too low, about 15 rarely observed V segments, including chromosome 9 orphons, were left out of the earlier analysis of over 550 of the donors. Across donors, most TCR sequences were observed very rarely, whereas some public TCRs were present in many individuals. A few of the identified cytomegalovirus-associated TCR beta chains were confirmed in vitro to be specific for cytomegalovirus antigens. Because HLA typing was unavailable for some donors at each locus, only the typed subset was used in association tests. Linkage disequilibrium might explain the correlated functional status among segregating V segments, but an unknown experimental factor could not be excluded. Sequencing depth was assumed to be roughly uniform across donors in the presence/absence analyses, though that assumption may not hold. According to a later analysis, most CMV-associated TCR beta chains appeared to be HLA-restricted, and the HLA associations seemed to be driven largely by CMV exposure. Specific HLA alleles were associated with 16,951 TCR beta sequences at a false discovery rate of 0.05 in a later analysis. Several of the top co-occurrence clusters appeared to be linked to parvovirus B19, influenza, CMV and Epstein-Barr virus, according to a later analysis. The only immune exposure information available for the cohort was CMV serostatus. An earlier analysis of approximately 590 of the donors showed that most TCR beta V segments appeared in productive rearrangements either about 87% or about 30% of the time, which broadly matched IMGT annotations. Strong co-occurrence of HLA alleles, especially DR and DQ, made assigning TCR associations to individual alleles difficult. Compared with the 666-donor mean, donors in an Asian-associated ancestry cluster had fewer N-insertions in productive TCRs, according to a later genetic analysis. Only TCR beta chains were sequenced in this cohort, and the absence of alpha or paired-chain data limited detectable features. In a later genetic analysis, a missense DCLRE1C variant was associated with V-gene and J-gene trimming of TCR beta chains, and the association was replicated in an independent cohort. The classifier was reported to diagnose cytomegalovirus status with high specificity and sensitivity in both the original cohort and the validation cohort. The authors suggested that the approach could potentially be generalized to other disease states and immunological phenotypes. Compared with equally common non-associated chains, HLA-associated TCR beta chains in a later analysis were more clonally expanded and had lower generation probabilities. According to a later analysis, TCR association rates differed among HLA loci, with DRB1 alleles showing the most associated TCRs and HLA-C alleles showing the fewest. The study gave a list of 150 to 200 TCR beta chains associated with cytomegalovirus. A further reported finding was that TCR beta sequences accurately predicted the HLA-A and HLA-B alleles for most subjects in the first cohort. Some IMGT-functional V segments, including TRBV6-2 and TRBV6-3, could not be distinguished by the 87-base-pair reads and were therefore excluded. A group of highly shared sequence variants was considered likely to be a technical artifact of the sequencing pipeline.

Library method: the immunoSEQ multiplex PCR assay. A mixture of 60 forward primers for TCR Vbeta segments and 13 reverse primers for TCR Jbeta segments was used in the multiplex PCR. A multiplex PCR assay on genomic DNA amplified the CDR3 region of rearranged TCR beta genes. On the Illumina HiSeq System, the amplified TCR beta libraries were sequenced as 87-base-pair reads. Processing in the source paper ran as follows. A later analysis tallied tens of millions of unique TCR beta chains across the approximately 670 repertoires, and about 12 million of those chains were shared by two or more donors. Raw reads were error-corrected and collapsed into unique sequences with a nearest-neighbor algorithm that merged closely related sequences to remove PCR and sequencing errors. To assign V, D and J gene segments, CDR3 sequences were aligned to IMGT reference sequences. For a sequence to be retained, a match of at least six nucleotides was required to both a V gene segment and a J gene segment. Rearrangements were called productive when the CDR3 lacked stop codons and stayed in frame with V and J; all others were non-productive. Following IMGT convention, CDR3 was defined as the stretch from the second conserved V-encoded cysteine up to the conserved J-encoded phenylalanine. The earlier analysis of fewer than 750 of the donors excluded sequences that lacked an unambiguous match to a single V gene segment. An earlier analysis of 587 of the donors classified V segments as functional when productive rearrangements were above 56.7% and as segregating when the standard deviation between donors was above 5%. A statistical classification framework was built to diagnose cytomegalovirus status from the catalog of TCR beta chain sequences. V and J gene assignment, in a later analysis, came from comparing TCR nucleotide sequences with IMGT/GENE-DB human TR gene sequences. Using the TCRdist pipeline, a later analysis assigned CDR3 sequences along with most-parsimonious VDJ recombination scenarios. In a later analysis, each TCR beta chain was defined by its CDR3 amino acid sequence together with its V-gene family, and reads without a unique V-gene family were excluded. In a later analysis, fewer than 650 highly shared, low-generation-probability nucleotide sequences were removed to address suspected cross-contamination and a sequencing artifact. In a later analysis, a clonal expansion index for each public chain was calculated from normalized within-repertoire ranks of inferred template counts. In a later analysis, generation probabilities were computed with a VDJ recombination model fitted to out-of-frame rearrangements, and the resulting probabilities were checked against IGoR. In a later analysis, hypergeometric tests were used to score TCR-TCR, TCR-HLA and TCR-CMV co-occurrence, with a repertoire-size bias correction applied to TCR pairs. False discovery rates were estimated in a later analysis by permuting HLA or CMV assignments 20 times. A later analysis grouped co-occurring TCRs with DBSCAN, adding TCRdist sequence similarity when clustering within HLA-allele-positive subsets. For co-occurrence clustering, repertoires with fewer than 30,000 or more than 120,000 public chains were excluded, along with five repertoires with anomalous nucleotide sharing. TCRdb re-hosts the immuneACCESS table, in-frame sequences only. Its copies lack some clones; in the studies checked, an unresolved V gene accounts for under half of them, and the cause for the rest is not known. V, J and clone size are taken as reported in that table, and D and trimming were inferred from the DNA itself. The sample includes about 110,000 clones, with 80% to 85% observed a single time. The ten largest make up approximately 23% of the sample.

The cohort consisted of 666 healthy bone marrow donors. Cohort members were all nominally healthy when sampled, although unrecorded immune exposures were likely present. The donor tested CMV seropositive, placing the donor among the 290 or so seropositive members of the cohort. A peripheral blood sample was collected from each donor, and TCR beta sequencing was performed on peripheral blood mononuclear cells. The Qiagen DNeasy Blood Extraction Kit was used to extract genomic DNA from the blood cell samples. According to the germline V gene, CDR1 reads SGHRS and CDR2 reads YFSETQ. The CDR3, cysteine through phenylalanine, is 17 amino acids long. Kept here is only the CDR3 DNA, which spans 51 bases and is read in frame from base 1. V lost 2 bases and J lost 0 bases; the stretch between them is 16 bases long.

The chain joins TRBV5-1 to TRBJ2-3; TRBD2 is a weak D gene call, 5 bases matching. The sample consisted of PBMCs. The sequence came from a man aged 30 to 39 in good health and CMV-seropositive. The CDR3 region has the sequence CASSFSTRSGSTDTQYF. The bases are TGCGCCAGCAGCTTTTCCACTAGGAGCGGTAGCACAGATACGCAGTATTTT.